This entry lists 23 T cell receptor beta chains sequenced from one sample in a study of blood T cell repertoires in COVID-19. Data came from immunoSEQ multiplex PCR; TCRdb stores just in-frame clones and leaves some out. The sample consists of approximately 20,000 clones, 91% of them appearing once. The material sequenced was peripheral blood. These receptors were collected from a human donor in a cohort sampled during active COVID-19.

The V call is TRBV5-4, the J call TRBJ2-6; 7 bases line up with TRBD1. Germline V CDR1 and CDR2: SGHNT, YYREEE (reference sequence). This CDR3 has 17 residues. V lost 4 bases, J lost 1 base, and 8 bases stayed unmatched. CDR3 amino acids: CASSNPGQRSGANVLTF. CDR3 DNA: TGTGCCAGCAGCAACCCGGGACAGAGATCTGGGGCCAACGTCCTGACTTTC.

The chain employs TRBV15 and TRBJ1-2; 11 nucleotides agree with TRBD1. Germline CDR1 and CDR2: LNHNV and YYDKDF (reference sequence). The CDR3 consists of 15 residues. Germline trimming cut 6 bases from V and 2 bases from J; bases unmatched to any gene: 5. The CDR3 sequence: CATSLGQGGNYGYTF. The CDR3, as DNA: TGTGCCACCAGTTTGGGACAGGGGGGAAACTATGGCTACACCTTC.

The rearrangement uses TRBV28 and TRBJ2-1; tentatively, D is TRBD2 (6 bases). The CDR3 contains 12 residues. Looked up from germline, CDR1 is MDHEN and CDR2 is SYDVKM. V gave up 7 bases and J gave up 3 bases, with 7 bases separating them. The CDR3, as DNA: TGTGCCAGCATTAGCGGCTACAATGAGCAGTTCTTC. Its protein is CASISGYNEQFF.

This clone was observed once. This chain uses TRBV5-4 with TRBJ2-2, with 9 bases aligning to TRBD2. The length of the CDR3 is 16 residues. Per the germline V gene, CDR1 is SGHNT and CDR2 is YYREEE (reference sequence). With 4 bases clipped from V and 7 bases from J, the junction kept 11 bases outside the gene matches. This CDR3 reads CASSPRGSGGFGELFF. CDR3 DNA sequence: TGTGCCAGCAGCCCCCGGGGTAGCGGGGGTTTCGGGGAGCTGTTTTTT.

The chain recombines TRBV5-6 with TRBJ1-3; possibly TRBD1 for D (5 bases). Looked up from germline, CDR1 is SGHDT and CDR2 is YYEEEE. V was trimmed by 1 base and J by 0 bases, leaving 14 bases between them. CDR3 length: 17 amino acids. CDR3 region: CASSLRGGEDSGNTIYF. The CDR3 DNA is TGTGCCAGCAGCTTGAGGGGCGGGGAAGACTCTGGAAACACCATATATTTT.

The V gene is TRBV4-2, the J gene TRBJ2-5, with a weak D call TRBD2 (5 bases). The CDR3 extends over 13 amino acids. CDR1 is LGHNA, CDR2 YNFKEQ, per germline. The ends were cut back, 6 bases at V and 5 bases at J, with 13 bases in the middle. The CDR3 bases are TGTGCCAGCAGTCCTGCAGGCGGGGAGACCCAGTACTTC. The encoded protein is CASSPAGGETQYF.

This chain joins TRBV4-3 and TRBJ2-5; TRBD2 matches 12 bases. Per germline, CDR1 LGHNA and CDR2 YSLEER. Trimming cost V 6 bases and J 3 bases; bases outside gene matches: 2. This CDR3 has 14 residues. CDR3 in DNA: TGCGCCAGCAGTAGACTAGCGGGGGAAGAGACCCAGTACTTC. Protein product: CASSRLAGEETQYF.

The chain employs TRBV9 and TRBJ2-7; TRBD1 matches at 7 bases. The J segment lost 0 bases and the V segment lost 3 bases, leaving 12 bases of the junction unmatched. Germline CDR1 and CDR2: SGDLS and YYNGEE. The CDR3 has 17 amino acids. In nucleotides, the CDR3 is TGTGCCAGCAGCGCCGGGACAGAAACCACGTTCTCCTACGAGCAGTACTTC. This gives the protein CASSAGTETTFSYEQYF.

This sequence joins TRBV9 and TRBJ2-7; 9 positions match TRBD1. Germline V gene sequence: CDR1 SGDLS, CDR2 YYNGEE. The V segment lost 2 bases and the J segment 5 bases; nucleotides outside the gene matches: 8. The CDR3 covers 15 residues. The CDR3 sequence is CASSVTGGPGNEQYF. CDR3 nucleotide sequence: TGTGCCAGCAGCGTTACAGGGGGCCCGGGTAACGAGCAGTACTTC.

This chain links TRBV15 with TRBJ2-5; D possibly corresponds to TRBD2 (6 bases). V gave up 5 bases and J gave up 5 bases, with 18 bases separating them. The CDR3 is 15 residues long. The germline CDR1 and CDR2 sequences are LNHNV and YYDKDF (reference sequence). CDR3 sequence reads: CATSPMSAGRETQYF. The CDR3 region has the DNA TGTGCCACCAGCCCTATGTCGGCGGGACGGGAGACCCAGTACTTC.

The rearrangement uses TRBV21-1 and TRBJ2-7; the table's D call, TRBD2, was not checked against the DNA. TRBV21-1 is a documented pseudogene. The CDR3 runs 15 residues. For the CDR3, the DNA is TGTGCCAGCAGCAAAGCTGGTGGGGGGGTCTACGAGCAGTACTTC. Its protein product is CASSKAGGGVYEQYF.

V gene TRBV5-6 combines with J gene TRBJ2-6, with 8 bases identical to TRBD1. CDR1 and CDR2 (germline): SGHDT, YYEEEE. The trim removed 5 bases at V and 3 bases at J, leaving 13 bases unmatched. This CDR3 has 18 amino acids. The CDR3, as DNA: TGTGCCAGCAGTTACAGACAGGGGATTTGGTATGGGGCCAACGTCCTGACTTTC. This codes for CASSYRQGIWYGANVLTF.

This clone was found once. The J gene is TRBJ1-3, the V gene TRBV5-6; TRBD1 agrees at 8 bases. CDR3 length equals 13 residues. CDR1 is SGHDT and CDR2 is YYEEEE in the germline V gene. V lost 0 bases to trimming and J lost 8 bases; unmatched junction nucleotides: 1. DNA for the CDR3: TGTGCCAGCAGCTTGGTGGGACAGGACACCATATATTTT. Protein sequence: CASSLVGQDTIYF.

The chain couples TRBV10-1 to TRBJ2-7; TRBD2 agrees at 11 bases. Germline assignment: CDR1 WNHNN and CDR2 SYGVQD (reference sequence). J gave up 4 bases and V 2 bases, and 7 bases lay outside the gene matches. This CDR3 has 16 amino acids. As DNA, the CDR3 is TGCGCCAGCAGTGAGAGTTCTAGCGGGAGGTCATACGAGCAGTACTTC. Its translation: CASSESSSGRSYEQYF.

In regard to this clone: The sample carries other DNA sequences with the same CDR3. Here the CDR3 reads CASSQPGQGSYEQYF. The CDR3 DNA reads TGCGCCAGCAGTCAGCCGGGACAGGGGTCCTACGAGCAGTACTTC. This sequence joins TRBV4-1 and TRBJ2-7; 10 positions agree with TRBD1. From germline, CDR1 is MGHRA and CDR2 YSYEKL. The CDR3 runs 15 residues. J lost 1 base, V lost 6 bases, and 6 bases had no gene match.

This clone is a singleton in its sample. CDR3 coding DNA: TGTGCCAGCAGCCATGGGGGGGAATTGACTGAAGCTTTCTTT. Translated, it gives CASSHGGELTEAFF. The V gene is TRBV3-1 (or the pseudogene TRBV3-2), the J gene TRBJ1-1; tentatively, D is TRBD1 (5 bases). Germline CDR1 is LGHDT and CDR2 is YNNKEL (reference sequence). The germline V and J ends were trimmed by 3 bases and 5 bases, with 13 bases remaining between them. The CDR3 sequence is 14 residues long.

The rearrangement uses TRBV10-3 and TRBJ2-7; no reliable D call. The CDR3 has 11 residues. Germline CDR1 ENHRY, CDR2 SYGVKD. Trimming took off 3 bases at V and 5 bases at J, with 5 bases between the two ends. CDR3 sequence (DNA): TGTGCCATCAGTGATTCGGACGAGCAGTACTTC. Protein product: CAISDSDEQYF.

This chain uses TRBV7-2 with TRBJ2-7, with D possibly matching TRBD2 (7 bases). The V end was cut by 8 bases, the J end by 3 bases, with 17 bases between. CDR1 and CDR2 (germline): SGHTA, FQGNSA. The CDR3 covers 14 residues. This CDR3 reads CASLLGGGVYEQYF. In DNA form, the CDR3 reads TGTGCCAGCCTCCTGGGGGGGGGCGTCTACGAGCAGTACTTC.

The CDR3 spells CATSVKHTDTQYF. The DNA of the CDR3 is TGTGCCACCTCGGTGAAGCACACAGATACGCAGTATTTT. The chain carries TRBV10-3 and TRBJ2-3; D not resolved. The germline V gene encodes CDR1 ENHRY and CDR2 SYGVKD. Trimming cost V 10 bases and J 2 bases, with 13 bases left between them. The CDR3 is 13 residues long.

This clone turned up a few times. The CDR3 nucleotides are TGTGCCAGCAGCCAATTTTCCGAAACAGCTCACCCCTACGAGCAGTACTTC. This gives the protein CASSQFSETAHPYEQYF. The J gene is TRBJ2-7, the V gene TRBV14, with D uncertain. Trimming removed 2 bases at V and 2 bases at J, with 19 bases between. Germline lookup yields CDR1 SGHDN and CDR2 FVKESK. The CDR3 spans 17 residues.

The J gene is TRBJ2-3, the V gene TRBV6-5; 10 bases fit TRBD2. There are 15 residues in the CDR3. Germline-derived CDR1 and CDR2 are MNHEY and SVGAGI. J was trimmed by 5 bases and V by 2 bases; bases with no gene match: 4. For the CDR3, the DNA is TGTGCCAGCAGTTACGGACGACTAGCGGGAGATACGCAGTATTTT. As protein: CASSYGRLAGDTQYF.

This clone has only a few counts. J is TRBJ1-1 and V is TRBV7-9, with 8 bases fitting TRBD1. Germline loops: CDR1 SEHNR, CDR2 FQNEAQ (reference sequence). J lost 3 bases, V lost 6 bases, and 12 bases had no gene match. This CDR3 contains 16 residues. The CDR3 spells CASREGQGPSHTEAFF. The DNA for the CDR3 is TGTGCCAGCAGGGAAGGACAGGGACCTAGCCACACTGAAGCTTTCTTT. Together with reference TRBV7-9 and TRBJ1-1, the CDR3 gives the full variable domain: DTGVSQNPRHKITKRGQNVTFRCDPISEHNRLYWYRQTLGQGPEFLTYFQNEAQLEKSRLLSDRFSAERPKGSFSTLEIQRTEQGDSAMYLCASREGQGPSHTEAFFGQGTRLTVV.

The chain combines TRBV30 with TRBJ1-5; D might be TRBD1 (6 bases). The germline V gene encodes CDR1 GTSNPN and CDR2 SVGIG (reference sequence). The CDR3 consists of 13 residues. Trimming took 0 bases from V and 11 from J, leaving 14 bases between them. As DNA, the CDR3 is TGTGCCTGGAGTGTAGGGGGGGGGCAAGCCCAGCATTTT. Translating gives CAWSVGGGQAQHF.